This entry lists 10 T cell receptor beta chains sequenced from one sample in a study of cytomegalovirus exposure and HLA in healthy donors. This table comes from immunoSEQ multiplex PCR, and its TCRdb copy is limited to in-frame clones, with some not included. The table lists roughly 100,000 clones, about 95% of them singletons. The material sequenced was PBMCs. These TCRs come from a woman in her late teens or twenties in good health and CMV-seronegative.

The rearrangement links TRBV5-1 to TRBJ1-2; 11 bases map to TRBD1. The CDR3 has 15 amino acids. Germline CDR1 and CDR2: SGHRS and YFSETQ. Losses at the gene ends were 4 bases for V and 4 bases for J; bases not matched to a gene: 6. The CDR3 protein is CASSPGQGAGYGYTF. The CDR3 coding sequence is TGCGCCAGCAGCCCCGGACAGGGGGCAGGCTATGGCTACACCTTC.

This chain uses TRBV9 with TRBJ1-2; D ambiguous. Germline V gene lookup returns CDR1 SGDLS and CDR2 YYNGEE. The CDR3 loop spans 15 amino acids. Trimming took off 0 bases at V and 5 bases at J, with 14 bases between the two ends. The DNA for the CDR3 is TGTGCCAGCAGCGTAGGGACTCAATCGGTGTATGGCTACACCTTC. This codes for CASSVGTQSVYGYTF.

The chain employs TRBV10-1 and TRBJ2-7; TRBD2 matches 11 bases. Germline loops: CDR1 WNHNN, CDR2 SYGVQD (reference sequence). This CDR3 has 15 residues. The junction had 2 bases not matched to a gene; V was cut back by 0 bases and J by 4 bases. CDR3 sequence reads: CASSESASGRYEQYF. CDR3 DNA sequence: TGCGCCAGCAGTGAGTCCGCTAGCGGGAGGTACGAGCAGTACTTC.

The chain combines TRBV10-1 with TRBJ2-1, with a tentative D call TRBD2 (6 bases). Per the germline V gene, CDR1 is WNHNN and CDR2 is SYGVQD (reference sequence). The CDR3 length is 12 residues. Trimming left V 3 bases short and J 9 bases short, with 9 bases between. The CDR3 sequence: CASSESRGEQFF. The CDR3 DNA reads as TGCGCCAGCAGTGAATCGCGGGGTGAGCAGTTCTTC.

The count of this clone is one. The chain joins TRBV11-3 to TRBJ1-1, with 7 bases fitting TRBD1. The CDR3 has 18 amino acids. CDR1 is SGHNT, CDR2 YENEEA, per germline. V lost 2 bases and J lost 3; bases outside the gene matches: 15. The CDR3 DNA follows: TGTGCCAGCAGCTTAAACATCCTCGGAGACAGGGTGGACACTGAAGCTTTCTTT. Translated, it gives CASSLNILGDRVDTEAFF.

This clone was observed once. V is TRBV4-2 and J is TRBJ1-2; no clear D. V was trimmed by 0 bases and J by 8 bases, leaving 13 bases between them. Germline V gene lookup returns CDR1 LGHNA and CDR2 YNFKEQ. The CDR3 runs 14 residues. This CDR3 is CASSQDGRGYGYTF. The DNA for the CDR3 is TGTGCCAGCAGCCAAGATGGCCGGGGATACGGCTACACCTTC.

This sequence joins TRBV6-5 and TRBJ2-7, with 8 bases fitting TRBD1. V was pared by 3 bases and J by 3 bases, with 7 bases of the junction left unmatched. This CDR3 spans 15 amino acids. Looked up from germline, CDR1 is MNHEY and CDR2 is SVGAGI. The CDR3 loop reads CASSYQGALIYEQYF. The CDR3 region has the DNA TGTGCCAGCAGTTATCAGGGGGCGCTTATCTACGAGCAGTACTTC.

The chain couples TRBV6-4 to TRBJ2-3; 10 bases line up with TRBD2. The CDR3 contains 14 residues. V lost 3 bases to trimming and J lost 6 bases; unmatched junction nucleotides: 3. Germline V lookup: CDR1 MRHNA, CDR2 SNTAGT. This chain's CDR3 is CASSESGRADTQYF. As DNA, the CDR3 is TGTGCCAGCAGTGAAAGCGGGAGGGCGGATACGCAGTATTTT.

In nucleotides, the CDR3 is TGTGCCAGCAGTCATGGACAGGGGAATGGCTACACCTTC. The encoded protein is CASSHGQGNGYTF. The chain uses TRBV28 and TRBJ1-2, with 9 bases aligning to TRBD1. CDR1 and CDR2 (germline): MDHEN, SYDVKM. Trimming at V came to 5 bases and at J to 6 bases, leaving 4 bases not matched to a gene. The CDR3 totals 13 residues.

This clone turned up a few times. The CDR3 coding sequence is TGTGCCAGCTCCCAAGAGGAGAGTCAGCCCCAGCATTTT. This gives the protein CASSQEESQPQHF. The V call is TRBV18, the J call TRBJ1-5; D gene unclear. Germline CDR1 is KGHSH and CDR2 is LQKENI. The CDR3 extends over 13 amino acids. V was shortened by 6 bases and J by 6 bases, with 12 bases between the two germline ends.